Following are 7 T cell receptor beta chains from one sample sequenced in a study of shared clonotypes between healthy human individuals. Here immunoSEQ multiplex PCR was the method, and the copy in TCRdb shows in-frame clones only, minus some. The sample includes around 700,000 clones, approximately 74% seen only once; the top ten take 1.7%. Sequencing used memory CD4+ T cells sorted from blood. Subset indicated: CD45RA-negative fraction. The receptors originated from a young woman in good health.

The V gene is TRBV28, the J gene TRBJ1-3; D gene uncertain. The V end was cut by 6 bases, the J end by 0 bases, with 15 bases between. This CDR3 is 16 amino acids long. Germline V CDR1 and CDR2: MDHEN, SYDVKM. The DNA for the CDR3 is TGTGCCAGCAGCCGGCCCAGGAGTTCCTCTGGAAACACCATATATTTT. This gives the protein CASSRPRSSSGNTIYF.

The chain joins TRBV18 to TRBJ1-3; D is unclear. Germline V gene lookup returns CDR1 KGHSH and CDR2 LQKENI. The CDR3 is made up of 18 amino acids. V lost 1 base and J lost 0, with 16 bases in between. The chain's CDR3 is CASSPRGGLMLSGNTIYF. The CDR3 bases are TGTGCCAGCTCACCACGCGGCGGGCTAATGCTCTCTGGAAACACCATATATTTT.

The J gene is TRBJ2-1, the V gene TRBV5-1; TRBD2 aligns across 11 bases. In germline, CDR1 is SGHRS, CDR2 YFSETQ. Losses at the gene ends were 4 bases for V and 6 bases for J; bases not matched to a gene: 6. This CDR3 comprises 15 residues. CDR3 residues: CASSTTSGSINEQFF. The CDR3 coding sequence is TGCGCCAGCAGCACCACTAGCGGGAGTATCAATGAGCAGTTCTTC.

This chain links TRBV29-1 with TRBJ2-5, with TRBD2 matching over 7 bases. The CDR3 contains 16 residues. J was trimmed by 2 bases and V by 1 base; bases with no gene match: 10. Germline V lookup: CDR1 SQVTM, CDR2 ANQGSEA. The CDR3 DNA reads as TGCAGCGTTGAAGCTGGACTAGGCCCTTTACAAGAGACCCAGTACTTC. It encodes CSVEAGLGPLQETQYF.

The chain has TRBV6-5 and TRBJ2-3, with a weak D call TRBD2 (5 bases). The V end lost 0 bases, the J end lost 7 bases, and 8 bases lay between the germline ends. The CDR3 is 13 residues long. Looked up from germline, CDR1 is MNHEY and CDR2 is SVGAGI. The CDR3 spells CASSYSTGNTQYF. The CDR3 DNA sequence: TGTGCCAGCAGTTACTCGACGGGAAATACGCAGTATTTT.

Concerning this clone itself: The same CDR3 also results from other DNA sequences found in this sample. CDR3 amino acids: CASGRVDEQYF. The DNA of the CDR3 is TGTGCCAGCGGAAGGGTCGACGAGCAGTACTTC. V gene TRBV2 combines with J gene TRBJ2-7, with no clear D. Germline CDR1 and CDR2: SNHLY and FYNNEI. Trimming stripped 8 bases from V and 5 bases from J, with 10 bases between. The CDR3 sequence is 11 residues long. The whole variable domain, filled in from reference TRBV2 and TRBJ2-7, reads EPEVTQTPSHQVTQMGQEVILRCVPISNHLYFYWYRQILGQKVEFLVSFYNNEISEKSEIFDDQFSVERPDGSNFTLKIRSTKLEDSAMYFCASGRVDEQYFGPGTRLTVT.

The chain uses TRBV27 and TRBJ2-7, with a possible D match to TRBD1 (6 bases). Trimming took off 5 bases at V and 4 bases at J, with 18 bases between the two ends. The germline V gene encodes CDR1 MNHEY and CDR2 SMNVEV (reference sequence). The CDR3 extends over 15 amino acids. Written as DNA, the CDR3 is TGTGCCAGCAGTCTAAAGTGGGCAGGGGTATACGAGCAGTACTTC. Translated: CASSLKWAGVYEQYF.